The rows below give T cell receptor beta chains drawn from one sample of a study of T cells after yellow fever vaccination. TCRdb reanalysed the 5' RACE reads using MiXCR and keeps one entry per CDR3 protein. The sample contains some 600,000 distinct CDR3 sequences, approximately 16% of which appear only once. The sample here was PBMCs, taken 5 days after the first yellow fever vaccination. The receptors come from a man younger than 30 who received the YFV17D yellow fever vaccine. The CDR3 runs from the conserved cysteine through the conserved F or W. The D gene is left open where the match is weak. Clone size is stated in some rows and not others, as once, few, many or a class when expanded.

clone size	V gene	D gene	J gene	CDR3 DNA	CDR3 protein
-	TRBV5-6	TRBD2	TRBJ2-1	TGTGCCAGCAGCCCGGGACTAGCGGGGGGTCCTAGCTCCTACAATGAGCAGTTCTTC	CASSPGLAGGPSSYNEQFF
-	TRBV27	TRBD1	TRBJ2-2	TGTGCCAGCAGCCTAACAGGGGTTGTCGGGGAGCTGTTTTTT	CASSLTGVVGELFF
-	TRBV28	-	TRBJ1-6	TGTGCCAGCAGTCCGCGGGCCTATAATTCACCCCTCCACTTT	CASSPRAYNSPLHF
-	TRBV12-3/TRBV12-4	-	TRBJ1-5	TGTGCCAGCAGTTCGTACGGCCGGGGGTATAGCAATCAGCCCCAGCATTTT	CASSSYGRGYSNQPQHF
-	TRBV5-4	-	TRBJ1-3	TGTGCCAGCAGTTCACGGGACTCTGGAAACACCATATATTTT	CASSSRDSGNTIYF
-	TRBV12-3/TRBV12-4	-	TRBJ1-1	TGTGCCAGCACTCTAGCCACTCAAGCTTTCTTT	CASTLATQAFF
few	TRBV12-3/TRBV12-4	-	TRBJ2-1	TGTGCCAGCAGTTTTACTACGTACAATGAGCAGTTCTTC	CASSFTTYNEQFF
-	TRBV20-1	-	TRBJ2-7	TGCAGTGCTAGGAGGGGCTACGAGCAGTACTTC	CSARRGYEQYF
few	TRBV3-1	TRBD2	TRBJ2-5	TGTGCCAGCAGCATACTAGCGGGGAAAGAGACCCAGTACTTC	CASSILAGKETQYF
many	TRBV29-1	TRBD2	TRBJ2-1	TGCAGCGTTGAAGACCCGGGACTAGCGAATGAGCAGTTCTTC	CSVEDPGLANEQFF
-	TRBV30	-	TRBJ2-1	TGTGCCTGGAGTGGACAGATCTACAATGAGCAGTTCTTC	CAWSGQIYNEQFF
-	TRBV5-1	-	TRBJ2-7	TGCGCCAGCAGCTTGGTCGTGGGGTCCTACGAGCAGTACTTC	CASSLVVGSYEQYF
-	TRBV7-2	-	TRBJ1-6	TGTGCCAGCAGCTTAGGGGGTCAGAATTCACCCCTCCACTTT	CASSLGGQNSPLHF
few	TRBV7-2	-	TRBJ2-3	TGTGCCAGCAGCTTTGTTCCCCCAGATACGCAGTATTTT	CASSFVPPDTQYF
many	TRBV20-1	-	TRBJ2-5	TGCAGTGCTAGACAGTACCAAGAGACCCAGTACTTC	CSARQYQETQYF
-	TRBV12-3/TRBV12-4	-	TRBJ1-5	TGTGCCAGCAGTCTTACAGGTTACAATCAGCCCCAGCATTTT	CASSLTGYNQPQHF